This T cell receptor beta chain was profiled in a study of shared T cell receptors in the human thymus. Assay used: immunoSEQ multiplex PCR; TCRdb lists only in-frame clones, some missing. The sample holds approximately 580,000 clones; more than 75% are singletons and the top ten take 0.013%. CDR3 length: 15 amino acids. Trimming took 8 bases from V and 0 from J, leaving 13 bases between them. Germline CDR1 is LGHNT and CDR2 is FRNRAP. These data were likewise used in another study, on human thymus T cells. That report notes: The thymus was resected at corrective cardiac surgery. V and J genes seemed to be used with bias in thymic and blood repertoires. Related work found strong thymic repertoire overlap between unrelated individuals.

Sequencing input: thymocytes. This chain connects TRBV12-5 to TRBJ2-2; D possibly corresponds to TRBD1 (5 bases). The sequence was collected from a boy less than two years old with a congenital heart defect. CDR3 sequence reads: CASQFDRANTGELFF. CDR3 in DNA: TGTGCTAGTCAGTTTGACAGAGCGAACACCGGGGAGCTGTTTTTT.